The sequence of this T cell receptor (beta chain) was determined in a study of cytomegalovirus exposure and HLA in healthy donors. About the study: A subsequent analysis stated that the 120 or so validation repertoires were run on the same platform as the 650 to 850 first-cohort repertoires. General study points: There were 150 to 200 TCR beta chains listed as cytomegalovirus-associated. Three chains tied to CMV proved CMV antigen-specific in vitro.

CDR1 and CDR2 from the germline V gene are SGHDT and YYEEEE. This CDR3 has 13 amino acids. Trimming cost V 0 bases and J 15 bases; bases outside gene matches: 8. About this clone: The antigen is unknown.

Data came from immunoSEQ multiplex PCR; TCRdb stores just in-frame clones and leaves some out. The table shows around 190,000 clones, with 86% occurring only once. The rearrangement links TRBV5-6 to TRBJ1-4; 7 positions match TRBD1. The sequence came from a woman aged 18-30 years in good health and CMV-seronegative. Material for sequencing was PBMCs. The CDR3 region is CASSLATGDGVFF. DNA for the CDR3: TGTGCCAGCAGCTTGGCAACAGGGGACGGGGTGTTTTTT.